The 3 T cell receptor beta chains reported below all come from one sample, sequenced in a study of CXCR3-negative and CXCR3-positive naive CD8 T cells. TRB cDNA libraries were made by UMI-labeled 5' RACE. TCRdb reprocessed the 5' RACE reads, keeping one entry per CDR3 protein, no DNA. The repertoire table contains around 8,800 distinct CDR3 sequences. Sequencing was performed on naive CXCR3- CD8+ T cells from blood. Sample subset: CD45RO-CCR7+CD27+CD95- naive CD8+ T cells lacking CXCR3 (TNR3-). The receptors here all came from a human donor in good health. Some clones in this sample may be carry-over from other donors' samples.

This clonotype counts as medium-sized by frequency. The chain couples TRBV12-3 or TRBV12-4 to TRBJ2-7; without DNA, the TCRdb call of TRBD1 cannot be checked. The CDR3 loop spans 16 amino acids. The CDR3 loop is CASSFLSDRALYEQYF.

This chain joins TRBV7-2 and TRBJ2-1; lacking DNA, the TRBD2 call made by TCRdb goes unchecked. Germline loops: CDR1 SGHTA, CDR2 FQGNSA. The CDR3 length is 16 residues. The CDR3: CASSPSGRASYNEQFF.

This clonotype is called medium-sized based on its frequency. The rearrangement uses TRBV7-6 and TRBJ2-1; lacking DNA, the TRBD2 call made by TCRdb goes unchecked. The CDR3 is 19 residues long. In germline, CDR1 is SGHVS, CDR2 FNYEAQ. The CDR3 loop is CASSLAVGLADSSYNEQFF. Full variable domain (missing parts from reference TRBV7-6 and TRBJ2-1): GAGVSQSPRYKVTKRGQDVALRCDPISGHVSLYWYRQALGQGPEFLTYFNYEAQQDKSGLPNDRFSAERPEGSISTLTIQRTEQRDSAMYRCASSLAVGLADSSYNEQFFGPGTRLTVL.